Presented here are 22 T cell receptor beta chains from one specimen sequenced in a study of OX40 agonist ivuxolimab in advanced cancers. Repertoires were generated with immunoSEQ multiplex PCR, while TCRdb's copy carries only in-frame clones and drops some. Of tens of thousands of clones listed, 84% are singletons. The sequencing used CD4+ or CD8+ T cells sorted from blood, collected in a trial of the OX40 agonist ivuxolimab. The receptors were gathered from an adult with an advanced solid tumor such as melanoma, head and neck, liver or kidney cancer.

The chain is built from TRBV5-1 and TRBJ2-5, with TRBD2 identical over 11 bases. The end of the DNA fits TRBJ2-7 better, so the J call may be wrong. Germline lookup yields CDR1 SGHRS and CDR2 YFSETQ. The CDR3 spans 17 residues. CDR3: CASSPDPLAGGYYEQYF. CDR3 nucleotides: TGCGCCAGCAGCCCCGACCCCCTAGCGGGAGGTTACTACGAGCAGTACTTC.

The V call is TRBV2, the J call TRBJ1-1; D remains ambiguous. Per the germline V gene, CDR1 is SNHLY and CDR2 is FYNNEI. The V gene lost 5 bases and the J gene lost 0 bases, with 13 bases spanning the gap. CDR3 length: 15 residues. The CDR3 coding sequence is TGTGCCAGCAGTCTGGATCACATGATGAACACTGAAGCTTTCTTT. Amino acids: CASSLDHMMNTEAFF.

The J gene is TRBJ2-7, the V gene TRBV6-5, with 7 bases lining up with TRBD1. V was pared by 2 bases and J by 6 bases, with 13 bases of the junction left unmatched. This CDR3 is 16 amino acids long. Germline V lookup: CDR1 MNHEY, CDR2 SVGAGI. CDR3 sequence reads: CASSYRRQGLFGEQYF. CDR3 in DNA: TGTGCCAGCAGTTACCGACGACAGGGCCTCTTCGGCGAGCAGTACTTC.

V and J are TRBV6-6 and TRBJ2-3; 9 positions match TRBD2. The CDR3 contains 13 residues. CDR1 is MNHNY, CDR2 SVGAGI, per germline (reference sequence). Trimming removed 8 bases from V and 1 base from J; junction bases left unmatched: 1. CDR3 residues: CASRGRGTDTQYF. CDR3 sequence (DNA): TGTGCCAGCCGCGGGAGGGGCACAGATACGCAGTATTTT.

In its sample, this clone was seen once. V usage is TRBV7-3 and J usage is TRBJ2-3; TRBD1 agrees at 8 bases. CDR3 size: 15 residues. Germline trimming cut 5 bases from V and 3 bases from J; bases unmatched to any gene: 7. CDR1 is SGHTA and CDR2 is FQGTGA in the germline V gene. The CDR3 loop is CASSPGQGATDTQYF. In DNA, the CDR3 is TGTGCCAGCAGCCCGGGGCAGGGGGCAACAGATACGCAGTATTTT.

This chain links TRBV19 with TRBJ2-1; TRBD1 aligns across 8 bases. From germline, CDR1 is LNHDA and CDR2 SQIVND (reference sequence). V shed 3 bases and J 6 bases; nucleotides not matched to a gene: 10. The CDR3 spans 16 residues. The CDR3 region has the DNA TGTGCCAGTAGTATGAGGCAGGGGGCGCGAGGCAATGAGCAGTTCTTC. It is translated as CASSMRQGARGNEQFF.

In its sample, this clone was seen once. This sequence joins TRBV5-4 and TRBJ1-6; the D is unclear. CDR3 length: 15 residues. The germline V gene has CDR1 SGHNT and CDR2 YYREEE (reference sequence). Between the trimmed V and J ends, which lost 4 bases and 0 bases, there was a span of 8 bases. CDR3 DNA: TGTGCCAGCAGCAAGGAGAGCTCCTATAATTCACCCCTCCACTTT. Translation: CASSKESSYNSPLHF.

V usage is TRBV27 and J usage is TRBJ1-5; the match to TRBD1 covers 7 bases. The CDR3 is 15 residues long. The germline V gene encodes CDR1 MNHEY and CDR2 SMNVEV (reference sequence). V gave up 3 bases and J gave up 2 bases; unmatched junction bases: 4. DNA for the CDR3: TGTGCCAGCAGTTTGAACCAGGGGGGCAATCAGCCCCAGCATTTT. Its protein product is CASSLNQGGNQPQHF.

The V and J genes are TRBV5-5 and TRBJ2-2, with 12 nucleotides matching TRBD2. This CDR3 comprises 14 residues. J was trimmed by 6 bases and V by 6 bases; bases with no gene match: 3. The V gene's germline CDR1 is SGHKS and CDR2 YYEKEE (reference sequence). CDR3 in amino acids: CASIRLAGAGELFF. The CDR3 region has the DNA TGTGCCAGCATCCGACTAGCGGGAGCCGGGGAGCTGTTTTTT. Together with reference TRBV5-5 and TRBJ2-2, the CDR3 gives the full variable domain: DAGVTQSPTHLIKTRGQQVTLRCSPISGHKSVSWYQQVLGQGPQFIFQYYEKEERGRGNFPDRFSARQFPNYSSELNVNALLLGDSALYLCASIRLAGAGELFFGEGSRLTVL.

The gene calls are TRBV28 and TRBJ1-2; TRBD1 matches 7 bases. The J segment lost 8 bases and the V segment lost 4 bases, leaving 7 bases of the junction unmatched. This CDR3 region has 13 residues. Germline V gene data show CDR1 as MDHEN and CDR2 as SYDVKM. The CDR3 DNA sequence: TGTGCCAGCAGTTATACAGGGGTAGGGGGCTACACCTTC. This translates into CASSYTGVGGYTF.

The chain's CDR3 is CATSRELLAYNEQFF. In nucleotides, the CDR3 is TGTGCCACCAGCAGAGAACTCCTGGCCTACAATGAGCAGTTCTTC. The rearrangement links TRBV15 to TRBJ2-1; the D is unclear. Trimming removed 0 bases from V and 2 bases from J, with 8 bases in between. Germline CDR1 LNHNV, CDR2 YYDKDF (reference sequence). The CDR3 contains 15 residues.

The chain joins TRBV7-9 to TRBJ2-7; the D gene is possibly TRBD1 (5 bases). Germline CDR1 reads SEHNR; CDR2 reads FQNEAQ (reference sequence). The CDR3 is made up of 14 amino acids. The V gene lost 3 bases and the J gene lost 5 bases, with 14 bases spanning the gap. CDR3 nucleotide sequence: TGTGCCAGCAGCTTGGTTGGGGCTCTCCACGAGCAGTACTTC. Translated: CASSLVGALHEQYF.

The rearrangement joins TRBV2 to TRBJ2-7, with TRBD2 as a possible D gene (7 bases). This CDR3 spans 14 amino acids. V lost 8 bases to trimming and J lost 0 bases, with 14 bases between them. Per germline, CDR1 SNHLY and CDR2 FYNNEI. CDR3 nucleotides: TGTGCCAGCCTGCGGGGGCTCAGCTCCTACGAGCAGTACTTC. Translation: CASLRGLSSYEQYF. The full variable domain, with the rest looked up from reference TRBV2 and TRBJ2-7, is EPEVTQTPSHQVTQMGQEVILRCVPISNHLYFYWYRQILGQKVEFLVSFYNNEISEKSEIFDDQFSVERPDGSNFTLKIRSTKLEDSAMYFCASLRGLSSYEQYFGPGTRLTVT.

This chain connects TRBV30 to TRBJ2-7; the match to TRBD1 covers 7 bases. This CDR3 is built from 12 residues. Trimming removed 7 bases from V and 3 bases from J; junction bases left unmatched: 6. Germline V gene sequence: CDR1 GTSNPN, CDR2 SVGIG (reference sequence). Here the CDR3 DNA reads TGTGCCTACCGGGACAGTAACTACGAGCAGTACTTC. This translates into CAYRDSNYEQYF.

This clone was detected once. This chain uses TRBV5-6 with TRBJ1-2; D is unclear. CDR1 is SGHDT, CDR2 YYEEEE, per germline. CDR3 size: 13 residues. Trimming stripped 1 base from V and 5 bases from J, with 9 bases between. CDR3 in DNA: TGTGCCAGCAGCTTGCCTGGGAGTTATGGCTACACCTTC. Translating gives CASSLPGSYGYTF.

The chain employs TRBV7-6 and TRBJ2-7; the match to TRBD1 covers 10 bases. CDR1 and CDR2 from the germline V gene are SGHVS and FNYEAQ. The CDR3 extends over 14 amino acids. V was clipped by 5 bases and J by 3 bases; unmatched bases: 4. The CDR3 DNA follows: TGTGCCAGCAGCCCCCGGGACAGGGGCTACGAGCAGTACTTC. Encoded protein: CASSPRDRGYEQYF.

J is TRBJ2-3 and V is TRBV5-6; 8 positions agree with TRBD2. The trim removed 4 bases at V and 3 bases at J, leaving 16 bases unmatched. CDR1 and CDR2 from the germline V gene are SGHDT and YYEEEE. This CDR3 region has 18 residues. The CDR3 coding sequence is TGTGCCAGCAGCAGCCTAGGGGGAGGGAGCGGGAGTACAGATACGCAGTATTTT. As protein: CASSSLGGGSGSTDTQYF.

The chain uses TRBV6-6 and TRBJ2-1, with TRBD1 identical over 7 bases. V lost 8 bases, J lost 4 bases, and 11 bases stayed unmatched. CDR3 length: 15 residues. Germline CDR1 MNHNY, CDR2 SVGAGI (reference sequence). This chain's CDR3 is CASGNRQGDYNEQFF. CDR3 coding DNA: TGTGCCAGCGGAAATCGACAGGGAGATTACAATGAGCAGTTCTTC.

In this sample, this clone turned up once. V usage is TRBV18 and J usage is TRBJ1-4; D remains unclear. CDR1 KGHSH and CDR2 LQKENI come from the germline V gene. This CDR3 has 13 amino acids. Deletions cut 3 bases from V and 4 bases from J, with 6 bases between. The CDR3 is CASSPDGNEKLFF. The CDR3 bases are TGTGCCAGCTCACCGGACGGTAATGAAAAACTGTTTTTT.

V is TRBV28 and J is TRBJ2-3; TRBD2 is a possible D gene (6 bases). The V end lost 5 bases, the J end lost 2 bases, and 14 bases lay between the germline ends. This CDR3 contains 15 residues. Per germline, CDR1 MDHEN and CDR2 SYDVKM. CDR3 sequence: CASSSAGTDTDTQYF. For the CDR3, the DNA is TGTGCCAGCAGTAGCGCCGGGACTGACACAGATACGCAGTATTTT.

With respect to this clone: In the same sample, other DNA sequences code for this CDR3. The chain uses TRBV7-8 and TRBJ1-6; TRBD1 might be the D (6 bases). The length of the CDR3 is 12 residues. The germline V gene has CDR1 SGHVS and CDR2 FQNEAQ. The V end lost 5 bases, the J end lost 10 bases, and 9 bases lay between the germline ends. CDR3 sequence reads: CASSAQGSPLHF. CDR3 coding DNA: TGTGCCAGCAGCGCACAGGGCTCACCCCTCCACTTT.

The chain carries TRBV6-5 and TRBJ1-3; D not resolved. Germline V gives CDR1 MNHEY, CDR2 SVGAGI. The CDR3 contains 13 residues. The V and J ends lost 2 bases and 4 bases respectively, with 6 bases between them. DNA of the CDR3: TGTGCCAGCAGTTACCTTTTGGGAAACACCATATATTTT. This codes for CASSYLLGNTIYF.